This section outlines one T cell receptor (beta chain) sequence together with its context. The sample belongs to a study of blood T cell repertoires in COVID-19. The germline V and J ends were trimmed by 5 bases and 0 bases, with 14 bases remaining between them. This CDR3 contains 15 residues. CDR1 and CDR2 (germline): PRHDT, FYEKMQ (reference sequence). Sequencing used immunoSEQ multiplex PCR; TCRdb keeps in-frame clones, though not all of them. The table has 150,000 to 200,000 clones, approximately 80% seen once. Sequencing was carried out using PBMCs or T cells enriched from blood (not recorded which). This sequence was found in a man in his 70s who had been exposed to COVID-19. The chain employs TRBV13 and TRBJ2-7; perhaps TRBD1 as D (5 bases). The CDR3 protein is CASSGKGHYSYEQYF. DNA for the CDR3: TGTGCCAGCAGCGGGAAAGGACATTACTCCTACGAGCAGTACTTC.